This TCR beta chain was sequenced during a study of identical twins. Worth noting for this clonotype: Antigen specificity is unknown.

Findings and caveats of the study: Twins' excess sharing was less marked for out-of-frame beta sequences. Invariant MAIT and iNKT cells may have partly biased zero-insertion analyses.

The CDR3 is made up of 16 amino acids. From the 5' RACE reads, TCRdb called clonotypes with MiXCR, one entry per CDR3 protein. The sample has 450,000 or so distinct CDR3 sequences, roughly 20% seen once. Sample: naive T cells sorted from blood. This chain connects TRBV21-1 to TRBJ2-1; TRBD2, the D gene given by the table, was not confirmed from the DNA. TRBV21-1 is deemed a pseudogene. This clonotype was obtained from a man aged 45-60 years in good health. This CDR3 reads CASSKVPRRYPNEQFF. CDR3 in DNA: TGTGCCAGCAGCAAAGTCCCTCGGAGGTACCCCAATGAGCAGTTCTTC.